A selection of T cell receptor beta chains follows, all from one sample in a study of cytomegalovirus exposure and HLA in healthy donors. Sequenced by immunoSEQ multiplex PCR; TCRdb stores in-frame clones only, minus some. The repertoire consists of 65,000 to 90,000 clones, with roughly 73% occurring once and the leading ten covering roughly 16%. Sequences were obtained from PBMCs. The origin of the receptors is a woman in her thirties or forties in good health and CMV-seropositive. CDR3s include the opening cysteine and the closing phenylalanine or tryptophan. D genes are given only for firm matches. Only some rows state a clone size, as once, few, many or a class for expanded clones.

cdr3_nt cdr3_aa j_call d_call clone_size v_call
TGTGCCAGTTCTCGAGAACTGAGTGGAAGCGGGAGCGGAGAGCAGTACTTC CASSRELSGSGSGEQYF TRBJ2-7 TRBD2 . TRBV19
TGTGCCAGCAGTTCCTCCGGGGTTTTTCGGGGCGGGGAGCTGTTTTTT CASSSSGVFRGGELFF TRBJ2-2 . . TRBV2
TGTGCCAGCAGCCCCCCGGGAGGGACTAGTTTCTTCAATGAGCAGTTCTTC CASSPPGGTSFFNEQFF TRBJ2-1 TRBD2 . TRBV7-2
TGTGCCAGCCAGGTGGGGGGGAGGGCCGGAACCGGGGAGCTGTTTTTT CASQVGGRAGTGELFF TRBJ2-2 TRBD2 . TRBV28
TGTGCCAGCAGCCAATCGGTGGCAGGGGTCGTCCAGCCCCAGCATTTT CASSQSVAGVVQPQHF TRBJ1-5 . . TRBV7-9
TGTGCCAGCTTACGACTAGCGGGAGCCTACGAGCAGTACTTC CASLRLAGAYEQYF TRBJ2-7 TRBD2 . TRBV5-6
TGTGCCAGCAGCAAAGTGAGGGCCTACAGCTACGAGCAGTACTTC CASSKVRAYSYEQYF TRBJ2-7 . few TRBV21-1
TGTGCCAGCAGCTCAATTATGGGACAGGGGGTCCTCGAGCAGTACTTC CASSSIMGQGVLEQYF TRBJ2-7 TRBD1 . TRBV7-9
TGTGCCAGCAGCTCCCAAACTAGCGGGGGGGCAGCTGAGCAGTTCTTC CASSSQTSGGAAEQFF TRBJ2-1 TRBD2 . TRBV11-2
TGTGCCAGCAGCCAAGATCGCGGGGGGCTCTCCTACGAGCAGTACTTC CASSQDRGGLSYEQYF TRBJ2-7 TRBD2 few TRBV4-2
TGTGCCAGCAGCTCAGGGACAGCAGGAAACACCATATATTTT CASSSGTAGNTIYF TRBJ1-3 TRBD1 . TRBV7-3
TGCAGCGATAACGGGTCGGTGATCTACGAGCAGTACTTC CSDNGSVIYEQYF TRBJ2-7 . once TRBV29-1
TGCAGCGTTTCGGGACAGAGCACAGATACGCAGTATTTT CSVSGQSTDTQYF TRBJ2-3 TRBD1 . TRBV29-1
TGTGCCAGTAGTCTGACAGGGGTGTACACTGAAGCTTTCTTT CASSLTGVYTEAFF TRBJ1-1 TRBD1 . TRBV19
TGTGCCAGCAGTTACTCTCCGTCCGGGGAGCTGTTTTTT CASSYSPSGELFF TRBJ2-2 . . TRBV6-6
TGTGCCAGCAGATCCATAGCGGGGGGGCACACAGATACGCAGTATTTT CASRSIAGGHTDTQYF TRBJ2-3 TRBD2 . TRBV7-6
TGTGCCAGCAGTGGGGACAGTTCCTACGAGCAGTACTTC CASSGDSSYEQYF TRBJ2-7 TRBD1 few TRBV25-1
TGTGCCAGTAGTCAAAACAGGGGGCAGGTTCAGCCCCAGCATTTT CASSQNRGQVQPQHF TRBJ1-5 TRBD1 few TRBV19
TGCGCCAGCAGCCCCAGGGGGGATGGCTACACCTTC CASSPRGDGYTF TRBJ1-2 TRBD1 few TRBV4-1
TGTGCCAGCAGCTTAGCGCGAGACGAGCAGTACTTC CASSLARDEQYF TRBJ2-7 . . TRBV7-2
TGTGCCAGCAGCTTAGGTCGGAACACTGAAGCTTTCTTT CASSLGRNTEAFF TRBJ1-1 . . TRBV7-2
TGTGCCAGCACCCTACGGGGTTTGGGCGAGACCCAGTACTTC CASTLRGLGETQYF TRBJ2-5 . . TRBV7-9
TGTGCCAGCAGCCAAAGACAGGGGAGCGGCTACGAGCAGTACTTC CASSQRQGSGYEQYF TRBJ2-7 TRBD1 few TRBV14
TGTGCCAGCAGCCCCCGGGGTAACACCGGGGAGCTGTTTTTT CASSPRGNTGELFF TRBJ2-2 . . TRBV7-8
TGCGCCAGCAGCCCGGGACAGGGATTGAACACCGGGGAGCTGTTTTTT CASSPGQGLNTGELFF TRBJ2-2 TRBD1 . TRBV4-3
TGTGCCAGCAAGGCAGGGGGCCCCCGAGGAGTCTACGAGCAGTACTTC CASKAGGPRGVYEQYF TRBJ2-7 TRBD1 . TRBV28
TGTGCCACCAGCAGAGGTGGACAGGGACTATCCTACGAGCAGTACTTC CATSRGGQGLSYEQYF TRBJ2-7 . few TRBV15
TGTGCCAGTAGTAGGTTCGACAGGCGGACAGATACGCAGTATTTT CASSRFDRRTDTQYF TRBJ2-3 . . TRBV19
TGTGCCACAATACAGGGGAAGGACTATGGCTACACCTTC CATIQGKDYGYTF TRBJ1-2 TRBD1 . TRBV2